This T cell receptor (beta chain) was profiled in a study of cytomegalovirus exposure and HLA in healthy donors. Across the study: About 180 million T cells yielded 90 million to 130 million unique TCR beta sequences in earlier analysis.

Primers included in the PCR were 60 Vbeta and 13 Jbeta primers. Only in-frame clones appear in the TCRdb table, and some are missing; sequencing was by immunoSEQ multiplex PCR. The top ten clones hold less than 2.5% of a sample with more than 150,000 clones, about 85% of them seen once. The CDR3 loop spans 14 amino acids. Germline V gene sequence: CDR1 MGHDK, CDR2 SYGVNS. Trimming pared 1 base from V and 0 bases from J, leaving 6 bases between. Specimen: PBMCs. The chain uses TRBV25-1 and TRBJ2-5, with D unclear. This receptor was taken from a woman between 18 and 29 years old in good health and CMV-seronegative. DNA for the CDR3: TGTGCCAGCAGTGAATCCGCAGACCAAGAGACCCAGTACTTC. Translating it yields CASSESADQETQYF.